Listed below are T cell receptor beta chains from one sample, sequenced in a study of T cell responses to AZD1222 COVID-19 vaccine. The data were produced by immunoSEQ multiplex PCR, yet TCRdb's version contains in-frame clones alone and is incomplete. The sample has roughly 120,000 clones, about 90% seen once. The source material was peripheral blood, sampled on day 0 of AZD1222 vaccination. The receptors come from an adult in good health. The CDR3 runs from the conserved cysteine through the conserved F or W. A D gene is named only where the DNA matches it firmly. Clone size is shown for a subset of rows, as once, few, many or a class of expanded clone.

v_call	d_call	clone_size	j_call	cdr3_nt	cdr3_aa
TRBV21-1	.	.	TRBJ1-2	TGTGCCAGCAGCAAAGATCCGGGAAACTATGGCTACACCTTC	CASSKDPGNYGYTF
TRBV7-2	TRBD2	.	TRBJ2-5	TGTGCCAGCAGCTTAGCGCGGGGGACAGAGACCCAGTACTTC	CASSLARGTETQYF
TRBV28	TRBD2	.	TRBJ2-1	TGTGCCAGCAGATCGGGAGGTCCCTCATATTCCTACAATGAGCAGTTCTTC	CASRSGGPSYSYNEQFF
TRBV4-2	.	.	TRBJ2-2	TGTGCCAGCAGCCAAGTTATGAAAGGTTGGGGTAACACCGGGGAGCTGTTTTTT	CASSQVMKGWGNTGELFF
TRBV7-3	.	.	TRBJ2-6	TGTGCCAGCAGCCTTCGAGGGGCTGGGGCCAACGTCCTGACTTTC	CASSLRGAGANVLTF
TRBV6-5	.	.	TRBJ1-4	TGTGCCAGCAGCCGAGAGGGAGGTAATGAAAAACTGTTTTTT	CASSREGGNEKLFF
TRBV28	.	.	TRBJ2-6	TGTGCCAGCAGTTTACCCACATCTGGGGCCAACGTCCTGACTTTC	CASSLPTSGANVLTF
TRBV9	.	.	TRBJ2-7	TGTGCCAGCAGCGTTTTTGTGGGGGATGGCTACGAGCAGTACTTC	CASSVFVGDGYEQYF
TRBV6-5	TRBD1	.	TRBJ1-1	TGTGCCAGCAGTAGACAGGGGGCCACTTTCTTT	CASSRQGATFF
TRBV10-2	.	once	TRBJ1-4	TGCGCCAGCAGGTCGGGGCAGCTTGCAACTAATGAAAAACTGTTTTTT	CASRSGQLATNEKLFF
TRBV5-4	.	.	TRBJ1-4	TGTGCCAGCAGCGCGGGGGGATCTGAAAAACTGTTTTTT	CASSAGGSEKLFF
TRBV6-2/TRBV6-3	.	.	TRBJ2-3	TGTGCCAGCAGTGGTGCCACAGATACGCAGTATTTT	CASSGATDTQYF
TRBV28	.	.	TRBJ2-7	TGTGCCAGCAGTTTTGTGTACGAGCAGTACTTC	CASSFVYEQYF
TRBV5-1	.	.	TRBJ1-5	TGCGCCAGCAGACCGGGGTATAGCAATCAGCCCCAGCATTTT	CASRPGYSNQPQHF
TRBV18	.	once	TRBJ2-7	TGTGCCAGCTCACCACAAGGACTTACGGGCTCCTACGAGCAGTACTTC	CASSPQGLTGSYEQYF
TRBV6-2/TRBV6-3	.	.	TRBJ1-2	TGTGCCAGCAGTCTTCAAACCGGTGGCTACACCTTC	CASSLQTGGYTF
TRBV2	.	.	TRBJ1-1	TGTGCCAGCAGTGACAGTCGCACTGAAGCTTTCTTT	CASSDSRTEAFF
TRBV6-5	.	.	TRBJ1-2	TGTGCCAGCAGTTTCGAGGGGAACTATGGCTACACCTTC	CASSFEGNYGYTF